Reported below is one T cell receptor beta chain. The antigen is unknown. Data came from immunoSEQ multiplex PCR; TCRdb stores just in-frame clones and leaves some out. The repertoire holds a few hundred thousand clones, around 86% seen once, with about 17% in the top ten. CDR3 length equals 12 residues. Germline CDR1 reads SEHNR; CDR2 reads FQNEAQ (reference sequence). V lost 7 bases to trimming and J lost 0 bases, with 6 bases between them. This sample is drawn from a study of shared clonotypes between healthy human individuals. General study findings and limits: Clonotype sharing among donors was thought likely to change with sequencing depth. Generally, naive subsets came out with larger estimated richness than memory subsets. In having few donors, the study represented limited genetic and exposure-history diversity.

Together with CD45RO+ cells, CCR7-negative CD45RA+ TemRA cells were included in CD8 memory. The chain has TRBV7-9 and TRBJ2-5; D is undetermined. The sequenced sample consisted of memory CD8+ T cells sorted from blood. Subset meaning: CD45RO+ cells pooled with CCR7-negative TemRA cells. This receptor was obtained from a man aged 18 to 29 in good health. The CDR3 region is CASTYDQETQYF. Written as DNA, the CDR3 is TGTGCCAGCACCTATGACCAAGAGACCCAGTACTTC.